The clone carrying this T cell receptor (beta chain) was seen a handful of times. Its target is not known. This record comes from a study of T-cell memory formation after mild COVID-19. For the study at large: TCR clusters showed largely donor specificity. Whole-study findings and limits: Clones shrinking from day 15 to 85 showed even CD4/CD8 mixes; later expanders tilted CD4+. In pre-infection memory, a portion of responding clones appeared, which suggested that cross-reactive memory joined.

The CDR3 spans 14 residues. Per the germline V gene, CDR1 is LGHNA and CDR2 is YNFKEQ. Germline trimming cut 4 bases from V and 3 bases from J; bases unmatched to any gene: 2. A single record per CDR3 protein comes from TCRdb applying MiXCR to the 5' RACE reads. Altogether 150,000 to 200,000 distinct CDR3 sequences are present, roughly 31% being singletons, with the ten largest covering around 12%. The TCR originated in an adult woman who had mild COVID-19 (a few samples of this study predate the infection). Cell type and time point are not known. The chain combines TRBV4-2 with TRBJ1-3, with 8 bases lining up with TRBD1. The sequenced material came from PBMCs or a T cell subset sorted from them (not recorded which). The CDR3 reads CASSLDRGGNTIYF. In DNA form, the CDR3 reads TGTGCCAGCAGCCTTGACAGGGGTGGAAACACCATATATTTT.